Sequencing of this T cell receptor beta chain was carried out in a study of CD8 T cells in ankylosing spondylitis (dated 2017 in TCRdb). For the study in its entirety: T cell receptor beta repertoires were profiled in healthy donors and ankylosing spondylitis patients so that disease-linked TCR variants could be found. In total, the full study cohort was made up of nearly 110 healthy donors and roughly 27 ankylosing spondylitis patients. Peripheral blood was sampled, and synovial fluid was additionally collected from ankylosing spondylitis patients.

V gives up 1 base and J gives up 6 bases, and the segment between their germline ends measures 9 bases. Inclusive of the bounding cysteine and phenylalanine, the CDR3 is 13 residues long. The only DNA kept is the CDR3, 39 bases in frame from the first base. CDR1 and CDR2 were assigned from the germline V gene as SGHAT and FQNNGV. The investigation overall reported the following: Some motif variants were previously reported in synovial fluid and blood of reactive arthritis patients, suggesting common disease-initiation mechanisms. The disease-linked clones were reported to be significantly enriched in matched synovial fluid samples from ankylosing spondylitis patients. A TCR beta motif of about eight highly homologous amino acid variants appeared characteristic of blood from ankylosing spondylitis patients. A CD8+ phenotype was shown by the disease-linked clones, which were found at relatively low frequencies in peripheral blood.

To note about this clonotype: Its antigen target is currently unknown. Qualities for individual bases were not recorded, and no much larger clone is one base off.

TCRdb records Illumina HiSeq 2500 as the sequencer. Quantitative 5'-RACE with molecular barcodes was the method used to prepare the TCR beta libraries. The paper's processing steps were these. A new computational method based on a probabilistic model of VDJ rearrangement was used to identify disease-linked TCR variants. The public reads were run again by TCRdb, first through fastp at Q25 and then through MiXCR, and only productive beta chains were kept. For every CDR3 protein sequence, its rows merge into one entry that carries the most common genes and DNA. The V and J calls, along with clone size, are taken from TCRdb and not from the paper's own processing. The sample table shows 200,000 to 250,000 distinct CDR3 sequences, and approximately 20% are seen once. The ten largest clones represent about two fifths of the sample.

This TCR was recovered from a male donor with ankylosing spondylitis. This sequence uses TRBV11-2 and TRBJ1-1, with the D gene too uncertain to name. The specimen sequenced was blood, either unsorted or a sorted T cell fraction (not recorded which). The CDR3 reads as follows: CASSLAAASEAFF. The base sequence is TGTGCCAGCAGCTTAGCCGCAGCGTCTGAAGCTTTCTTT. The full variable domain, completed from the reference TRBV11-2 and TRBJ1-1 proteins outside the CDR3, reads EAGVAQSPRYKIIEKRQSVAFWCNPISGHATLYWYQQILGQGPKLLIQFQNNGVVDDSQLPKDRFSAERLKGVDSTLKIQPAKLEDSAVYLCASSLAAASEAFFGQGTRLTVV.